This T cell receptor (beta chain) was identified in a study of blood T cell repertoires in COVID-19. Study details: PBMCs, B-cell-depleted T cells, or T cells were the source of the cDNA or gDNA that made up the material.

This clone showed up just once. The CDR3 runs to 13 residues. Original processing notes: Amplification from reference gene primers served as the basis for estimated nucleated cell counts. The repertoire was sequenced with immunoSEQ multiplex PCR; TCRdb's copy has only in-frame clones and lacks some. V and J calls plus clone size are reproduced from that table; the DNA served to infer D and trimming. Of hundreds of thousands of clones in the sample, about 87% were seen once. The chain has TRBV21-1 and TRBJ2-3; TRBD2 was called by the table and not checked on the DNA. TRBV21-1 is recorded as a pseudogene. This receptor was obtained from a woman in her late teens or twenties with acute or convalescent COVID-19. Sequencing was carried out using peripheral blood. CDR3 in DNA: TGTGCCAGCAGCAAAATCTGCACAGATACGCAGTATTTT. It yields the protein CASSKICTDTQYF.